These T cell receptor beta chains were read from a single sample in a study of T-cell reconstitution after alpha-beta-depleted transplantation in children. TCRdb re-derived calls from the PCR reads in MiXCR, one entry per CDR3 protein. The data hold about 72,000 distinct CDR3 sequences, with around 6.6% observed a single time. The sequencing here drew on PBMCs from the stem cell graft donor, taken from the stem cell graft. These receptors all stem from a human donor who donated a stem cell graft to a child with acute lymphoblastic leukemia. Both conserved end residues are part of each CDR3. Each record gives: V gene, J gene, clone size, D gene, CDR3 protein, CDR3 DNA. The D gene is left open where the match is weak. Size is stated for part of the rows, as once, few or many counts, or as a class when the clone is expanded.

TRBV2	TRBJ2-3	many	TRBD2	CASSKGTSGADTQYF	TGTGCCAGCAGTAAAGGAACTAGCGGGGCAGATACGCAGTATTTT
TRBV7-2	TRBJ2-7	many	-	CASSIQGGTSYEQYF	TGTGCCAGCAGCATTCAGGGAGGCACTTCCTACGAGCAGTACTTC
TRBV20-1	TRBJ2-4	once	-	CSARQLNKNIQYF	TGCAGTGCTAGGCAGCTGAACAAAAACATTCAGTACTTC
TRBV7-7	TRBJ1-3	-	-	CASSLVYRSSSSSGNTIYF	TGTGCCAGCAGCTTAGTCTATAGGTCCAGTTCGAGCTCTGGAAACACCATATATTTT
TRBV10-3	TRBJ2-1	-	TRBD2	CAISLFAGASYNEQFF	TGTGCCATCAGTCTTTTCGCGGGAGCGTCCTACAATGAGCAGTTCTTC
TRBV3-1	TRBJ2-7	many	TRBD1	CASSQGDRSYEQYF	TGTGCCAGCAGCCAAGGGGACAGATCCTACGAGCAGTACTTC
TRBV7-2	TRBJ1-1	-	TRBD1	CASSSQGFSEAFF	TGTGCCAGCAGCTCACAGGGGTTCAGCGAAGCTTTCTTT
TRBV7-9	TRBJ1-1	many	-	CASSSEGLNTEAFF	TGTGCCAGCAGCTCTGAGGGGCTGAACACTGAAGCTTTCTTT
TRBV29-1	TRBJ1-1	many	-	CSVFSGGEAFF	TGCAGCGTTTTCTCCGGTGGTGAAGCTTTCTTT
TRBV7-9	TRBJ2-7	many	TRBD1	CASSGTTGGSSYEQYF	TGTGCCAGCAGCGGGACGACAGGGGGTAGCTCCTACGAGCAGTACTTC
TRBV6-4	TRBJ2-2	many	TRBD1	CASSVSGTGGNGELFF	TGTGCCAGCAGTGTTTCTGGGACAGGGGGCAACGGGGAGCTGTTTTTT
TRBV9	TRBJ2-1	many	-	CASSVAGAYNEQFF	TGTGCCAGCAGCGTAGCGGGGGCCTACAATGAGCAGTTCTTC
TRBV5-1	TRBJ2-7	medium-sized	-	CASSFVAAAGAEKQYF	TGCGCCAGCAGCTTTGTGGCCGCCGCAGGGGCAGAAAAGCAGTACTTC
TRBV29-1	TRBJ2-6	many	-	CSAYFSGANVLTF	TGCAGCGCATATTTCTCTGGGGCCAACGTCCTGACTTTC
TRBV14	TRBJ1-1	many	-	CASSQDNTGEAFF	TGTGCCAGCAGCCAAGATAATACAGGGGAAGCTTTCTTT
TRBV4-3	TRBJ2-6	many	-	CASSPYFGGVSSGANVLTF	TGCGCCAGCAGCCCTTACTTTGGCGGGGTGAGCTCTGGGGCCAACGTCCTGACTTTC
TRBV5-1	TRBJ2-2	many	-	CASSLDTGNTGELFF	TGCGCCAGCAGCTTGGATACAGGGAACACCGGGGAGCTGTTTTTT
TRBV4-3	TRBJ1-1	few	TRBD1	CASSQGQGLYTEAFF	TGCGCCAGCAGCCAAGGACAGGGCTTGTACACTGAAGCTTTCTTT